This T cell receptor (beta chain) came from a study of blood T cells in healthy people across ages. Every participating donor contributed roughly 10 milliliters of peripheral blood through a draw. This clonotype was seen a handful of times. Together with a sample-barcoded 5' primer, a J-beta primer mix was included in a second PCR lasting about 7 to 11 cycles. Each CDR3 protein gets one entry after TCRdb re-called the 5' RACE reads with MiXCR. The table includes about 780,000 distinct CDR3 sequences, 20% to 30% detected once. The same data also contributed to another study, on T cells of mothers and their children. That paper notes: Maternal samples each gave over 9.5 million TCR beta CDR3 reads, and child samples roughly 3 million each. Related mother-child pairs shared marginally more repertoire than unrelated pairs, though not significantly.

The sequence derives from a boy between 5 and 17 years old in good health. The sequenced sample consisted of blood.

This CDR3 reads CASSQGSPGGLYEQYF. The CDR3 region has the DNA TGTGCCAGCAGCCAAGGTTCACCGGGGGGCCTCTACGAGCAGTACTTC. This chain joins TRBV3-1 and TRBJ2-1; TRBD2 is a possible D gene (7 bases). The J call could be wrong; TRBJ2-7 is a better fit for the DNA end. CDR1 is LGHDT and CDR2 is YNNKEL in the germline V gene (reference sequence). CDR3 length: 16 residues.